This T cell receptor (beta chain) was captured in a study of T cells in narcolepsy. For the study at large: Donors had narcolepsy type 1 or type 2, or were healthy controls.

Points on this clone: Its target is not known.

General study results and limits: Same-patient CSF and blood CD4+ T cell clonotypes included HCRT-specific and TRIB2-specific autoreactive ones.

Assay: immunoSEQ multiplex PCR; the TCRdb copy retains only in-frame clones and omits some. The sample consists of 20,000 to 25,000 clones, approximately 85% of them appearing once. The receptor was isolated from a human donor in good health. Sample: memory (CD45RA-) CD4+ T cells from blood.

In DNA form, the CDR3 reads TGTGCCAGCAGTTACGGGGGAGGGGAGACCCAGTACTTC. Amino acids: CASSYGGGETQYF. The chain employs TRBV6-6 and TRBJ2-5; 7 bases match TRBD2. The CDR3 is made up of 13 amino acids. After removal of 2 bases from V and 5 bases from J, the junction contained 2 bases not matched to a gene. Germline V gives CDR1 MNHNY, CDR2 SVGAGI (reference sequence).